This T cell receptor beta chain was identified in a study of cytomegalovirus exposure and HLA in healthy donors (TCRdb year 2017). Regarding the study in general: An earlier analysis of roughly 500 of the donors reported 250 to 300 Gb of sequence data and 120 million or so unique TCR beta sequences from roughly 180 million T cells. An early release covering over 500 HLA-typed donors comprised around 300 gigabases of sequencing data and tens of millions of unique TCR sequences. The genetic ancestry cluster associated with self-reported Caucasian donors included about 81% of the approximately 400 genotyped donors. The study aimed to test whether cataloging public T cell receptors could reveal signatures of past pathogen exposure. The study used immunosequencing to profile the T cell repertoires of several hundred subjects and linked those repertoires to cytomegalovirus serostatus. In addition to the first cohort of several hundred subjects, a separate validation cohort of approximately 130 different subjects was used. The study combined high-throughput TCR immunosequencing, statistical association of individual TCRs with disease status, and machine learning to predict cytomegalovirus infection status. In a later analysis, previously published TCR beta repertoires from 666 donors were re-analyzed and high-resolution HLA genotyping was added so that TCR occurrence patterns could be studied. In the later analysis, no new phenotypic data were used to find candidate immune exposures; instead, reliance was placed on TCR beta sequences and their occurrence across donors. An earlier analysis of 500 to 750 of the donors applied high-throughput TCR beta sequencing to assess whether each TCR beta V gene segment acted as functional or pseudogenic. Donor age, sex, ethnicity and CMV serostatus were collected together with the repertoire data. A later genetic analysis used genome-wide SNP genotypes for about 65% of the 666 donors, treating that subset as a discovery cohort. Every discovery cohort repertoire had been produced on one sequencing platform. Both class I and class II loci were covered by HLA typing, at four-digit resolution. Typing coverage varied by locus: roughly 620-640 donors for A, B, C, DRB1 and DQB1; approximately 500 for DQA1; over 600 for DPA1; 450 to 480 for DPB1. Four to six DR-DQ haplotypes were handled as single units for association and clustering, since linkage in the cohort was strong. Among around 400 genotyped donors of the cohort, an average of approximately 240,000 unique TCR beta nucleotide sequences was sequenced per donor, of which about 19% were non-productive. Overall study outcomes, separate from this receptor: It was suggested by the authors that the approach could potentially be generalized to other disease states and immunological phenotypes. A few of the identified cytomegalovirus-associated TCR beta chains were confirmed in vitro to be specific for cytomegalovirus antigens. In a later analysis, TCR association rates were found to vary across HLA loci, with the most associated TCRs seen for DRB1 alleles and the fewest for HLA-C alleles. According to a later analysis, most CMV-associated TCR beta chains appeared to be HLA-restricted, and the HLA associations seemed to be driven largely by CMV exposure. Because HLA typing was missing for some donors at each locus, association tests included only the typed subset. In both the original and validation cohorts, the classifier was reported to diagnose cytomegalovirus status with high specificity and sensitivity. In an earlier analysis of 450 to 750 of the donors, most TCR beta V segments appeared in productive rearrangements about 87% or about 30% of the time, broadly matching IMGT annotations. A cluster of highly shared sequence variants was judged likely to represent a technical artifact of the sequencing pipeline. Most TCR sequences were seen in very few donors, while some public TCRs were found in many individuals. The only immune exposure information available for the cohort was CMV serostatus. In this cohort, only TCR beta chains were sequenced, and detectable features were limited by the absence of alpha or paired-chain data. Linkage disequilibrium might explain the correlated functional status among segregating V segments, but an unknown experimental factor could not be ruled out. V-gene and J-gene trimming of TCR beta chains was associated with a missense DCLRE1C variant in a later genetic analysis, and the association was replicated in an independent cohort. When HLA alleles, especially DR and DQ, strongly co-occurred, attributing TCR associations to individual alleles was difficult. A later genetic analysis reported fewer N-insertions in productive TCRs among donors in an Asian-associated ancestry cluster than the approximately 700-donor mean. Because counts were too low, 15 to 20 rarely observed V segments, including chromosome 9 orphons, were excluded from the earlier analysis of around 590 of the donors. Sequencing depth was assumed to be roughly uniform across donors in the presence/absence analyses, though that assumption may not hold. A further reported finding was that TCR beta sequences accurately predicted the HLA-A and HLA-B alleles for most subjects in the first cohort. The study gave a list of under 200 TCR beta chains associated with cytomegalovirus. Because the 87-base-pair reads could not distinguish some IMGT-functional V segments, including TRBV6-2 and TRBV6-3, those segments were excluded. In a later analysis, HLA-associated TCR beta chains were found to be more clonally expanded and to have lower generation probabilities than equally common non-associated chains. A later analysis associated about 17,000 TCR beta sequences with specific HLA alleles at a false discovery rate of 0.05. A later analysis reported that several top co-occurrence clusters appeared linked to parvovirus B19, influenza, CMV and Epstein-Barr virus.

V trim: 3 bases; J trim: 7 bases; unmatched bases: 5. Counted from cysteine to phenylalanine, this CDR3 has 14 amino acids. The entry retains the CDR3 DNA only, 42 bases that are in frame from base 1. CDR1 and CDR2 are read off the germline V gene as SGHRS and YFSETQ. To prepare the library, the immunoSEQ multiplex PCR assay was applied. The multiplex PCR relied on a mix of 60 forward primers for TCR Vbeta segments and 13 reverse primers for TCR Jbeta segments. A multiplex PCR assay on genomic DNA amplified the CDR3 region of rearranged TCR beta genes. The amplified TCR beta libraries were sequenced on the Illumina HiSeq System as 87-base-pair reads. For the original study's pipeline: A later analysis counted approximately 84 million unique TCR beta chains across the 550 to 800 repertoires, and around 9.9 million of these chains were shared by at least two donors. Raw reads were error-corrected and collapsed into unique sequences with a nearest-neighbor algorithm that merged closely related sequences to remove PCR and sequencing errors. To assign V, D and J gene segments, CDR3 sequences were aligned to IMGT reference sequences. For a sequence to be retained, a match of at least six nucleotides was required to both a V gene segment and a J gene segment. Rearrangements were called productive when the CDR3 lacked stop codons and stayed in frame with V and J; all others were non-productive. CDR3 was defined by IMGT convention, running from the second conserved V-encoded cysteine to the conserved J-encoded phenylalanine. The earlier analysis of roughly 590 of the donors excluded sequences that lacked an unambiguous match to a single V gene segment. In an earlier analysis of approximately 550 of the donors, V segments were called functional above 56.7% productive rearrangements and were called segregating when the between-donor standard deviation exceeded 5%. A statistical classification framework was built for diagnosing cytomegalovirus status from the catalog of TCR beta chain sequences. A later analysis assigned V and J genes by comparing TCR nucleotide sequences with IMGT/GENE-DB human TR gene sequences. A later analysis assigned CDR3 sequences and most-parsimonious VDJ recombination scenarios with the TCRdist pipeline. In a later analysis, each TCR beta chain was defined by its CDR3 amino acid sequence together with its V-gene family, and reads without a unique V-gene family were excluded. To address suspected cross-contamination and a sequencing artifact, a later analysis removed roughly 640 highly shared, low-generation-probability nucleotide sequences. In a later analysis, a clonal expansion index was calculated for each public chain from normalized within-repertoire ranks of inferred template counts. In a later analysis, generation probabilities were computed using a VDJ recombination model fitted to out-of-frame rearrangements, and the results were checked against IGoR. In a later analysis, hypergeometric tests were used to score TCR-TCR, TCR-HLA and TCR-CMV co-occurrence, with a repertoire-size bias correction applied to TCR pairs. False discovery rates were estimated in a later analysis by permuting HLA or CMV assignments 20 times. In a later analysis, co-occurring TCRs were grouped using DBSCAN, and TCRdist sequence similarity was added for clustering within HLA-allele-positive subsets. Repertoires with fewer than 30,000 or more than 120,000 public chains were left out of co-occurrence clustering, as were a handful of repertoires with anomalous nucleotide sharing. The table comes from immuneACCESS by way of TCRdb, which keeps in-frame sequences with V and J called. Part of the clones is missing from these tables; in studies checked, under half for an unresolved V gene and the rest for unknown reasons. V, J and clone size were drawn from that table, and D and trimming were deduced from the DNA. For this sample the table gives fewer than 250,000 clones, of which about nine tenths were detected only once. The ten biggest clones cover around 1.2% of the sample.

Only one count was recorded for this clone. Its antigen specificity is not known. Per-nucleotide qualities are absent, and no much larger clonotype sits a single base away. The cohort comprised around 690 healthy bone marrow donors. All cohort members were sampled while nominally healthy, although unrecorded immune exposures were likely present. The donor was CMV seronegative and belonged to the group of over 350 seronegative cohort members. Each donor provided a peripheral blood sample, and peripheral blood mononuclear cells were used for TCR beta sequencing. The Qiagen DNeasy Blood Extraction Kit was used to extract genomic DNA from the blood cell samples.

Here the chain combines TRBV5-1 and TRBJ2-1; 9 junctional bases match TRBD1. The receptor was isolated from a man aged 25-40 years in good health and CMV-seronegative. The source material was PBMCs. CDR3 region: CASSSRTGVNEQFF. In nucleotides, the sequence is TGCGCCAGCAGCTCGCGGACAGGGGTGAATGAGCAGTTCTTC.